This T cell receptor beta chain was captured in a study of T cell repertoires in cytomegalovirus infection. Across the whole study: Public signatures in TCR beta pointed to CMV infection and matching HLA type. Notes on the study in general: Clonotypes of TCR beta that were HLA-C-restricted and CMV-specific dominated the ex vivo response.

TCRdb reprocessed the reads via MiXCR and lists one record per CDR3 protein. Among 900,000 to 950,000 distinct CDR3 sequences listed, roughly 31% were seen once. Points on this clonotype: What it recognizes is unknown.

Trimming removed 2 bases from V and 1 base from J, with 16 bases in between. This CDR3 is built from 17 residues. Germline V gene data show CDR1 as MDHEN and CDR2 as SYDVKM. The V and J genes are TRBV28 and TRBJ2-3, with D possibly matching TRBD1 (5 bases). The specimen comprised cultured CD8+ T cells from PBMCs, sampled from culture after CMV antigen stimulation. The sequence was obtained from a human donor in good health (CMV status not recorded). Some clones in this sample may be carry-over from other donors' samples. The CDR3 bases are TGTGCCAGCAGTTTACCGGGCACAGGATTGGGCACAGATACGCAGTATTTT. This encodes CASSLPGTGLGTDTQYF.